The text below deals with one TCR beta chain. Its antigen is currently unknown. This CDR3 has 11 amino acids. The V and J ends lost 4 bases and 11 bases, in that order; junction bases with no gene match: 2. Germline CDR1 reads SGHTA; CDR2 reads FQGTGA. TCRdb redid the calling of the reads with MiXCR, one entry per CDR3 protein. The table has tens of thousands of distinct CDR3 sequences, 45% to 50% seen once. This record belongs to a study of T cell repertoires in cytomegalovirus infection. The rearrangement uses TRBV7-3 and TRBJ2-1, with 7 bases matching TRBD1. This receptor was identified in a human donor in good health (CMV status not recorded). Some clones in this sample may be carry-over from other donors' samples. The material was CD8+ T cells from cultured PBMCs, obtained from culture after CMV antigen stimulation. This CDR3 is CASSSGQQQFF. CDR3 nucleotides: TGTGCCAGCAGCTCGGGACAGCAGCAGTTCTTC.